This record covers a single T cell receptor beta chain. As yet, its antigen is unknown. This record comes from a study of cytomegalovirus exposure and HLA in healthy donors. It was with 60 Vbeta and 13 Jbeta primers that the PCR ran. Clones were read by immunoSEQ multiplex PCR, and TCRdb kept only the in-frame ones, dropping some. This table has more than 130,000 clones, about 79% appearing once. Trimming left V 1 base short and J 3 bases short, with 6 bases between. Germline-derived CDR1 and CDR2 are SGHVS and FNYEAQ. The CDR3 is 14 amino acids. Broader study findings: By HLA locus, TCR association rates varied in a later analysis, with DRB1 showing the most and HLA-C the fewest. One variant, a missense change in DCLRE1C, was linked in a later analysis to TCR beta V- and J-gene trimming. The authors listed some 160 TCR beta chains as cytomegalovirus-associated. Most subjects' HLA-A and HLA-B alleles were reportedly predicted from TCR beta sequences.

The TCR comes from a man between 40 and 49 years old in good health and CMV-seropositive. Sequenced material: PBMCs. The chain is built from TRBV7-6 and TRBJ1-4; D may be TRBD1 (6 bases). The CDR3 nucleotides read TGTGCCAGCAGCTTAGGGACAGCTAATGAAAAACTGTTTTTT. Residues: CASSLGTANEKLFF.